This passage covers 30 T cell receptor beta chains from one sample sequenced in a study of cytomegalovirus exposure and HLA in healthy donors. Method: immunoSEQ multiplex PCR; TCRdb's copy keeps in-frame clones and lacks some. The top ten clones hold about 9.3% of a sample with roughly 150,000 clones, roughly 89% of them seen once. Sample: PBMCs. The receptors come from a woman aged 18 to 35 in good health and CMV-seropositive.

The chain is built from TRBV5-4 and TRBJ2-7; the match to TRBD1 covers 7 bases. CDR1 is SGHNT, CDR2 YYREEE, per germline (reference sequence). The ends lost 0 bases at V and 1 base at J; junction bases unmatched: 7. There are 16 residues in the CDR3. In nucleotides, the CDR3 is TGTGCCAGCAGCTTGGCAGGGGGTTCTGGTTCCTACGAGCAGTACTTC. Translated: CASSLAGGSGSYEQYF.

The rearrangement joins TRBV29-1 to TRBJ2-1; maybe TRBD2 (5 bases). The CDR3 extends over 10 amino acids. Trimming left V 4 bases short and J 9 bases short, with 7 bases between. Per germline, CDR1 SQVTM and CDR2 ANQGSEA. The CDR3 DNA sequence: TGCAGCGTTGGCACTAGTGAGCAGTTCTTC. Amino acids: CSVGTSEQFF.

V and J are TRBV6-6 and TRBJ2-7, with D uncertain. The CDR3 is 12 residues long. V was trimmed by 8 bases and J by 3 bases, leaving 11 bases between them. Germline CDR1 is MNHNY and CDR2 is SVGAGI (reference sequence). CDR3 loop: CASQLPGYEQYF. In DNA form, the CDR3 reads TGTGCCAGCCAGTTACCAGGCTACGAGCAGTACTTC.

V gene TRBV4-1 combines with J gene TRBJ2-2, with 7 bases lining up with TRBD1. The CDR3 loop spans 19 amino acids. The V gene end was trimmed by 1 base and the J gene end by 3 bases; junction bases not matched to a gene: 14. The germline V gene has CDR1 MGHRA and CDR2 YSYEKL. The CDR3, as DNA: TGCGCCAGCAGCCAAGGGGCCCCGGGACAGTTGGGGGACACCGGGGAGCTGTTTTTT. This codes for CASSQGAPGQLGDTGELFF.

The rearrangement joins TRBV5-1 to TRBJ2-1, with D possibly TRBD1 on 5 matching bases. The CDR3 has 13 residues. The V gene lost 4 bases and the J gene lost 3 bases, with 8 bases spanning the gap. Germline CDR1 reads SGHRS; CDR2 reads YFSETQ. The CDR3 loop reads CASSDTGYNEQFF. The DNA for the CDR3 is TGCGCCAGCAGCGATACAGGCTACAATGAGCAGTTCTTC.

This rearrangement joins TRBV11-2 to TRBJ2-1; 8 nucleotides align to TRBD2. The CDR3 loop spans 14 amino acids. Germline V gene sequence: CDR1 SGHAT, CDR2 FQNNGV. Trimming cost V 3 bases and J 5 bases; bases outside gene matches: 3. CDR3 coding DNA: TGTGCCAGCAGCTTCGGACTAGCCCACAATGAGCAGTTCTTC. It encodes CASSFGLAHNEQFF.

The chain links TRBV5-4 to TRBJ1-2, with TRBD1 matching over 7 bases. Germline V lookup: CDR1 SGHNT, CDR2 YYREEE (reference sequence). The CDR3 covers 17 residues. After removal of 0 bases from V and 2 bases from J, the junction contained 10 bases not matched to a gene. As DNA, the CDR3 is TGTGCCAGCAGCTTGGGCGCAGGGGGACGAACCAACTATGGCTACACCTTC. This translates into CASSLGAGGRTNYGYTF.

The chain couples TRBV29-1 to TRBJ2-1, with 11 bases identical to TRBD2. Germline assignment: CDR1 SQVTM and CDR2 ANQGSEA. V trimming: 5 bases; J trimming: 2 bases; junction bases outside the gene matches: 2. This CDR3 has 14 amino acids. In DNA form, the CDR3 reads TGCAGCGTTTTAGCGGGAGGGCCCTACAATGAGCAGTTCTTC. This gives the protein CSVLAGGPYNEQFF.

The chain has TRBV5-5 and TRBJ1-3; possible D gene TRBD1, 5 bases. The germline gives CDR1 SGHKS, CDR2 YYEKEE (reference sequence). This CDR3 region has 16 residues. Trimming left V 2 bases short and J 1 base short, with 13 bases between. CDR3 in amino acids: CASSFGQGSSGNTIYF. CDR3 coding DNA: TGTGCCAGCAGCTTTGGCCAGGGTTCATCTGGAAACACCATATATTTT.

The rearrangement uses TRBV2 and TRBJ2-7, with D maybe TRBD1 (6 bases). The germline gives CDR1 SNHLY, CDR2 FYNNEI. The CDR3 loop spans 11 amino acids. With 10 bases removed from V and 6 bases from J, the gap between germline ends came to 13 bases. CDR3 in amino acids: CATQGTSEQYF. CDR3 coding DNA: TGTGCCACCCAGGGGACAAGCGAGCAGTACTTC.

The chain employs TRBV15 and TRBJ2-5, with D perhaps TRBD2 (6 bases). V lost 3 bases to trimming and J lost 6 bases, with 8 bases between them. Germline loops: CDR1 LNHNV, CDR2 YYDKDF (reference sequence). The CDR3 covers 12 residues. The CDR3 is CATSRGLQTQYF. Written as DNA, the CDR3 is TGTGCCACCAGCAGGGGACTTCAGACCCAGTACTTC.

The chain links TRBV11-2 to TRBJ2-7; TRBD1 matches at 9 bases. There are 18 residues in the CDR3. The germline V gene has CDR1 SGHAT and CDR2 FQNNGV. J was trimmed by 4 bases and V by 1 base; bases with no gene match: 14. The CDR3 coding sequence is TGTGCCAGCAGCTTAGCCTTTACAGGGGGCGCGTTCATTTACGAGCAGTACTTC. It specifies CASSLAFTGGAFIYEQYF.

The V gene is TRBV5-1, the J gene TRBJ1-1; D gene unclear. Trimming stripped 7 bases from V and 0 bases from J, with 10 bases between. The length of the CDR3 is 13 residues. Germline V gene data show CDR1 as SGHRS and CDR2 as YFSETQ. CDR3: CASHPELNTEAFF. The CDR3 bases are TGCGCCAGCCATCCTGAGTTGAACACTGAAGCTTTCTTT.

The chain links TRBV2 to TRBJ2-1, with 12 bases identical to TRBD2. The CDR3 has 18 amino acids. V dropped 4 bases and J dropped 1; count of bases not matched to a gene: 8. CDR1 and CDR2 (germline): SNHLY, FYNNEI. The CDR3 region is CASSGVTSGRVSYNEQFF. The DNA for the CDR3 is TGTGCCAGCAGTGGTGTGACTAGCGGGAGAGTTTCCTACAATGAGCAGTTCTTC.

V and J are TRBV15 and TRBJ1-5; D unresolved. The CDR3 loop spans 15 amino acids. Trimming took off 0 bases at V and 2 bases at J, with 8 bases between the two ends. Germline V gives CDR1 LNHNV, CDR2 YYDKDF (reference sequence). The CDR3 sequence is CATSRDGGRNQPQHF. As DNA, the CDR3 is TGTGCCACCAGCAGAGATGGAGGTCGCAATCAGCCCCAGCATTTT.

The chain has TRBV14 and TRBJ2-6, with D possibly TRBD2 on 5 matching bases. CDR1 is SGHDN and CDR2 is FVKESK in the germline V gene. Trimming cost V 3 bases and J 3 bases, with 9 bases left between them. The CDR3 runs 15 residues. CDR3 bases: TGTGCCAGCAGCCAGAGGGTTTTTGGGGCCAACGTCCTGACTTTC. Amino acid sequence: CASSQRVFGANVLTF.

V usage is TRBV5-1 and J usage is TRBJ2-7; TRBD1 matches 7 bases. The ends lost 4 bases at V and 7 bases at J; junction bases unmatched: 11. From germline, CDR1 is SGHRS and CDR2 YFSETQ. The CDR3 loop spans 14 amino acids. CDR3 DNA sequence: TGCGCCAGCAGCCTGAGGGGGCCTGAGTATGAGCAGTACTTC. Residues: CASSLRGPEYEQYF. The variable domain in full, with the rest retrieved from reference TRBV5-1 and TRBJ2-7, is KAGVTQTPRYLIKTRGQQVTLSCSPISGHRSVSWYQQTPGQGLQFLFEYFSETQRNKGNFPGRFSGRQFSNSRSEMNVSTLELGDSALYLCASSLRGPEYEQYFGPGTRLTVT.

This clone has just a few counts. J is TRBJ1-1 and V is TRBV30; D may be TRBD1 (5 bases). With 0 bases removed from V and 1 base from J, the gap between germline ends came to 9 bases. CDR1 and CDR2 (germline): GTSNPN, SVGIG (reference sequence). CDR3 size: 14 residues. The CDR3 bases are TGTGCCTGGAGTGTAGGGGTGGCGAACACTGAAGCTTTCTTT. It translates to CAWSVGVANTEAFF.

The chain uses TRBV9 and TRBJ2-1, with 10 bases matching TRBD2. Germline lookup yields CDR1 SGDLS and CDR2 YYNGEE. Unmatched junction bases numbered 7, after V lost 4 bases and J lost 3 bases. The CDR3 loop spans 16 amino acids. The CDR3 here is CASSHPGLAVYNEQFF. The CDR3 DNA sequence: TGTGCCAGCAGCCATCCCGGACTAGCGGTCTACAATGAGCAGTTCTTC.

The chain joins TRBV7-2 to TRBJ2-7; 7 bases are shared with TRBD1. CDR1 and CDR2 (germline): SGHTA, FQGNSA. This CDR3 comprises 15 residues. V dropped 6 bases and J dropped 2; count of bases not matched to a gene: 10. In DNA form, the CDR3 reads TGTGCCAGCAGATTTGACAGGGCGAGTACCTACGAGCAGTACTTC. Translation gives CASRFDRASTYEQYF.

V usage is TRBV5-1 and J usage is TRBJ2-1; possibly TRBD1 for D (6 bases). Trimming removed 4 bases at V and 2 bases at J, with 16 bases between. This CDR3 comprises 16 residues. The V gene's germline CDR1 is SGHRS and CDR2 YFSETQ. The CDR3 DNA follows: TGCGCCAGCAGCGCCAGTGGGACATTTCCCTACAATGAGCAGTTCTTC. Protein product: CASSASGTFPYNEQFF. The full variable domain, in which reference TRBV5-1 and TRBJ2-1 provide the parts outside the CDR3, is KAGVTQTPRYLIKTRGQQVTLSCSPISGHRSVSWYQQTPGQGLQFLFEYFSETQRNKGNFPGRFSGRQFSNSRSEMNVSTLELGDSALYLCASSASGTFPYNEQFFGPGTRLTVL.

This clone has a single count. The genes are TRBV7-3 and TRBJ2-3; D might be TRBD1 (5 bases). The CDR3 sequence is 14 residues long. The germline V gene has CDR1 SGHTA and CDR2 FQGTGA. Trimming stripped 3 bases from V and 2 bases from J, with 9 bases between. Here the CDR3 reads CASSFWGPTDTQYF. CDR3 nucleotide sequence: TGTGCCAGCAGCTTCTGGGGCCCCACAGATACGCAGTATTTT.

The chain has TRBV30 and TRBJ1-5; no clear D. This CDR3 has 14 amino acids. Trimming removed 0 bases from V and 4 bases from J, with 10 bases in between. CDR1 and CDR2 from the germline V gene are GTSNPN and SVGIG (reference sequence). In nucleotides, the CDR3 is TGTGCCTGGAGTGTAGCCCTGAGAAATCAGCCCCAGCATTTT. It specifies CAWSVALRNQPQHF.

CDR3 DNA: TGTGCCAGCAAACCAGGAACTGGCTATGGCTACACCTTC. Translating gives CASKPGTGYGYTF. The gene calls are TRBV7-2 and TRBJ1-2, with no clear D. Germline V CDR1 and CDR2: SGHTA, FQGNSA. This CDR3 spans 13 amino acids. V was shortened by 7 bases and J by 4 bases, with 13 bases between the two germline ends. Full variable domain (remainder filled in from reference TRBV7-2 and TRBJ1-2): GAGVSQSPSNKVTEKGKDVELRCDPISGHTALYWYRQSLGQGLEFLIYFQGNSAPDKSGLPSDRFSAERTGGSVSTLTIQRTQQEDSAVYLCASKPGTGYGYTFGSGTRLTVV.

The V call is TRBV14, the J call TRBJ1-1, with TRBD1 identical over 8 bases. There are 16 residues in the CDR3. The trim removed 1 base at V and 4 bases at J, leaving 8 bases unmatched. Per the germline V gene, CDR1 is SGHDN and CDR2 is FVKESK. CDR3 in DNA: TGTGCCAGCAGCCAAGCTCAGGGGGCTGGTGGCACTGAAGCTTTCTTT. This encodes CASSQAQGAGGTEAFF.

The chain employs TRBV19 and TRBJ1-2, with TRBD1 matching 7 bases. The CDR3 consists of 14 residues. With 7 bases clipped from V and 4 bases from J, the junction kept 9 bases outside the gene matches. Germline values: CDR1 LNHDA, CDR2 SQIVND (reference sequence). The CDR3 DNA follows: TGTGCCAGTACCAGACAGGGAAGCAGCTATGGCTACACCTTC. Its protein product is CASTRQGSSYGYTF.

This rearrangement joins TRBV30 to TRBJ2-5; 7 nucleotides match TRBD1. The CDR3 loop spans 14 amino acids. Germline trimming cut 3 bases from V and 1 base from J; bases unmatched to any gene: 5. Germline V gene lookup returns CDR1 GTSNPN and CDR2 SVGIG (reference sequence). CDR3 sequence reads: CAWSLGTAQETQYF. In DNA, the CDR3 is TGTGCCTGGAGCCTTGGGACAGCCCAAGAGACCCAGTACTTC. Variable domain in full (rest from reference TRBV30 and TRBJ2-5): SQTIHQWPATLVQPVGSPLSLECTVEGTSNPNLYWYRQAAGRGLQLLFYSVGIGQISSEVPQNLSASRPQDRQFILSSKKLLLSDSGFYLCAWSLGTAQETQYFGPGTRLLVL.

CDR3 sequence: CASSPIQGRSTDTQYF. Here the CDR3 DNA reads TGTGCCAGCTCACCTATACAGGGGCGAAGCACAGATACGCAGTATTTT. The chain employs TRBV18 and TRBJ2-3; 7 bases are a match to TRBD1. CDR1 is KGHSH, CDR2 LQKENI, per germline. The CDR3 spans 16 residues. J gave up 0 bases and V 3 bases, and 6 bases lay outside the gene matches.

The rearrangement links TRBV5-1 to TRBJ2-1; perhaps TRBD2 as D (6 bases). The CDR3 is made up of 15 amino acids. The germline V gene encodes CDR1 SGHRS and CDR2 YFSETQ. Trimming shortened V by 4 bases and J by 6 bases, and 17 bases separated the two germline ends. The DNA of the CDR3 is TGCGCCAGCAGCGTGGCGGGATCGCCGATCAATGAGCAGTTCTTC. Protein: CASSVAGSPINEQFF. Full variable domain (rest looked up from reference TRBV5-1 and TRBJ2-1): KAGVTQTPRYLIKTRGQQVTLSCSPISGHRSVSWYQQTPGQGLQFLFEYFSETQRNKGNFPGRFSGRQFSNSRSEMNVSTLELGDSALYLCASSVAGSPINEQFFGPGTRLTVL.

The chain carries TRBV7-9 and TRBJ1-2; D gene uncertain. V shed 5 bases and J shed 2 bases, with 18 bases lying between them. The CDR3 runs to 16 residues. Germline V gene sequence: CDR1 SEHNR, CDR2 FQNEAQ (reference sequence). This CDR3 is CASSNPLLGRNYGYTF. CDR3 in DNA: TGTGCCAGCAGCAATCCCCTCCTGGGCAGAAACTATGGCTACACCTTC.